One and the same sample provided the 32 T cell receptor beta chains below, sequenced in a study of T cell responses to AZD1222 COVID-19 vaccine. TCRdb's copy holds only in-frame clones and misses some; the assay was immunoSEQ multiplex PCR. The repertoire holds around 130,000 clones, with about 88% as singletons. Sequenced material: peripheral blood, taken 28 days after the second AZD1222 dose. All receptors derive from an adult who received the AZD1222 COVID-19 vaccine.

The CDR3 spells CSVPPGQGASTDTQYF. DNA of the CDR3: TGCAGCGTGCCCCCGGGACAGGGGGCTAGCACAGATACGCAGTATTTT. The V and J genes are TRBV29-1 and TRBJ2-3, with 12 positions matching TRBD1. The V segment lost 6 bases and the J segment 0 bases; nucleotides outside the gene matches: 7. The CDR3 has 16 residues. The germline V gene encodes CDR1 SQVTM and CDR2 ANQGSEA.

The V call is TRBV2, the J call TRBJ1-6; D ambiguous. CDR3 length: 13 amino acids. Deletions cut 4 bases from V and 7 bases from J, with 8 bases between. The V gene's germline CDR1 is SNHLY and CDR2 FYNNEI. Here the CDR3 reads CASSVSSNSPLHF. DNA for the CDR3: TGTGCCAGCAGTGTTTCCAGCAATTCACCCCTCCACTTT.

The CDR3 DNA reads as TGTGCCAGCAGTTTACAGGGGGCTGTCACTGAAGCTTTCTTT. Its translation: CASSLQGAVTEAFF. V usage is TRBV6-6 and J usage is TRBJ1-1, with 9 positions matching TRBD1. CDR3 length: 14 amino acids. The germline V gene encodes CDR1 MNHNY and CDR2 SVGAGI (reference sequence). The V and J ends lost 4 bases and 4 bases, in that order; junction bases with no gene match: 4.

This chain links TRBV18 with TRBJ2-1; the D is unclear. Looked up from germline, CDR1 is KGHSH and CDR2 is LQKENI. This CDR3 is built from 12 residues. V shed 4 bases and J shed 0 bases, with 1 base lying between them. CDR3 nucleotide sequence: TGTGCCAGCTCACTCTCCTACAATGAGCAGTTCTTC. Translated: CASSLSYNEQFF. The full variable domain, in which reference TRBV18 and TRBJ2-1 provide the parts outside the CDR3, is NAGVMQNPRHLVRRRGQEARLRCSPMKGHSHVYWYRQLPEEGLKFMVYLQKENIIDESGMPKERFSAEFPKEGPSILRIQQVVRGDSAAYFCASSLSYNEQFFGPGTRLTVL.

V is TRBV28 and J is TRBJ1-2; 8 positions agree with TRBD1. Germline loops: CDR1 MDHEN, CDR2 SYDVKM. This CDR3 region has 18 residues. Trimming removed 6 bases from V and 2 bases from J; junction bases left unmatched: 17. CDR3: CASSLLLPRQGFNYGYTF. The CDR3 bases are TGTGCCAGCAGCCTACTTCTGCCGAGACAGGGGTTCAACTATGGCTACACCTTC.

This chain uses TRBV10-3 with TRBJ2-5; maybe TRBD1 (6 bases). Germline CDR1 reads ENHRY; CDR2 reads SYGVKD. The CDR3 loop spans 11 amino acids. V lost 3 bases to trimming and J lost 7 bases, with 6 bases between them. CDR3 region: CAISEGGTQYF. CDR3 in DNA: TGTGCCATCAGTGAAGGGGGGACCCAGTACTTC.

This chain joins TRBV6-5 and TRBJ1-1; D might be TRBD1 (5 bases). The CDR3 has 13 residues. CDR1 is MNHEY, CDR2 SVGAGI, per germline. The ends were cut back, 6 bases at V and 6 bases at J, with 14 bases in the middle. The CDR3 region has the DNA TGTGCCAGCAGCTTTCAGGGAACCGCTGAAGCTTTCTTT. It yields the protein CASSFQGTAEAFF.

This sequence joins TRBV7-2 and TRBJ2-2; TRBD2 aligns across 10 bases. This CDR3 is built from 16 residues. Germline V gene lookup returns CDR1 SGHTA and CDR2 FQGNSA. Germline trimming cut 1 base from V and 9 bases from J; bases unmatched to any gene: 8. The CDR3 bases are TGTGCCAGCAGCTTAGTATTTGGTAGCGGGGGGCGGGAGCTGTTTTTT. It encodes CASSLVFGSGGRELFF.

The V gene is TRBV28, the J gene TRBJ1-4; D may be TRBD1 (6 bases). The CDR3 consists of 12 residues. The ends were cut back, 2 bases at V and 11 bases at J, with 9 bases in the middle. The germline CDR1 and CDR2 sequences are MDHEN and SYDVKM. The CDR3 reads CASSLRGYKLFF. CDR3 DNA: TGTGCCAGCAGTTTAAGGGGGTATAAACTGTTTTTT.

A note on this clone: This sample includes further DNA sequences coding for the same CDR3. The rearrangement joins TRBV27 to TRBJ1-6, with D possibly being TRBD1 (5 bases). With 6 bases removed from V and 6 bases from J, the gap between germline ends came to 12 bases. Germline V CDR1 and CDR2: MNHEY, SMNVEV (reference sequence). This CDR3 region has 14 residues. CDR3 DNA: TGTGCCAGCAGCCTATCGGGGGGTAATTCACCCCTCCACTTT. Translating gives CASSLSGGNSPLHF.

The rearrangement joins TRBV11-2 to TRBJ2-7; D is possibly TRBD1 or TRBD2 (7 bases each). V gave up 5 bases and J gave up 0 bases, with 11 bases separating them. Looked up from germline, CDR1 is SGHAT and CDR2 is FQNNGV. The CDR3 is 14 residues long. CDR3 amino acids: CASSGGDSSYEQYF. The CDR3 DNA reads TGTGCCAGCAGCGGGGGGGACAGCTCCTACGAGCAGTACTTC.

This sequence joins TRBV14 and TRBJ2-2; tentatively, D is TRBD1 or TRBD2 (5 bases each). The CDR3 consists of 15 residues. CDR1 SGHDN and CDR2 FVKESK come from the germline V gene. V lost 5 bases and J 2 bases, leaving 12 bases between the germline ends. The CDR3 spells CASSKRGPNTGELFF. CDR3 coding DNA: TGTGCCAGCAGCAAGAGGGGCCCTAACACCGGGGAGCTGTTTTTT.

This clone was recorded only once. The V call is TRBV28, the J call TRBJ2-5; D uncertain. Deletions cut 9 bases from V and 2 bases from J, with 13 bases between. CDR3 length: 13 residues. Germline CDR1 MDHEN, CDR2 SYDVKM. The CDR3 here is CASRTDPQETQYF. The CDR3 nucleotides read TGTGCCAGTAGGACCGACCCACAAGAGACCCAGTACTTC. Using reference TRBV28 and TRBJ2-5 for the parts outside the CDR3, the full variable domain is DVKVTQSSRYLVKRTGEKVFLECVQDMDHENMFWYRQDPGLGLRLIYFSYDVKMKEKGDIPEGYSVSREKKERFSLILESASTNQTSMYLCASRTDPQETQYFGPGTRLLVL.

CDR3 DNA sequence: TGTGCCAGCAGAGAAGGGGCTCGCGGCACCGGGGAGCTGTTTTTT. As protein: CASREGARGTGELFF. This rearrangement joins TRBV6-6 to TRBJ2-2, with D possibly matching TRBD1 (5 bases). CDR1 is MNHNY, CDR2 SVGAGI, per germline (reference sequence). The V and J ends lost 6 bases and 4 bases respectively, with 15 bases between them. This CDR3 has 15 residues.

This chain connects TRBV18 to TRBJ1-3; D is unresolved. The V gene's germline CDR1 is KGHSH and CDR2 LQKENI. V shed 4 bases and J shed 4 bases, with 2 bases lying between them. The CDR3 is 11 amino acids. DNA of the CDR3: TGTGCCAGCTCACAGGGAAACACCATATATTTT. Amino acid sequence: CASSQGNTIYF.

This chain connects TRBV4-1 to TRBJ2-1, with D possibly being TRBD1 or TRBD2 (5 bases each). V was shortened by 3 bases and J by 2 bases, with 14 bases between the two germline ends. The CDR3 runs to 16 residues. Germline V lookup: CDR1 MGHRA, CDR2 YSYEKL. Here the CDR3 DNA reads TGCGCCAGCAGCCATACCGGGACCGCCGCCTACAATGAGCAGTTCTTC. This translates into CASSHTGTAAYNEQFF.

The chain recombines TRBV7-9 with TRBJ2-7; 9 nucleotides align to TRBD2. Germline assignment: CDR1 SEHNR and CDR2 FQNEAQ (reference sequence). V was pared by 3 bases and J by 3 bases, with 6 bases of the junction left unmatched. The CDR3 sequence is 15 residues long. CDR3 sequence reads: CASSLTSGGLYEQYF. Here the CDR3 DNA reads TGTGCCAGCAGCTTGACTAGCGGAGGGCTCTACGAGCAGTACTTC.

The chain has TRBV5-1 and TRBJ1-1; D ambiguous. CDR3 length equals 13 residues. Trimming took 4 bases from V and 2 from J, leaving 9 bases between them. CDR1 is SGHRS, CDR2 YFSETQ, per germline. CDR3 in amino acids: CASSIQVNTEAFF. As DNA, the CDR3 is TGCGCCAGCAGCATACAAGTTAACACTGAAGCTTTCTTT.

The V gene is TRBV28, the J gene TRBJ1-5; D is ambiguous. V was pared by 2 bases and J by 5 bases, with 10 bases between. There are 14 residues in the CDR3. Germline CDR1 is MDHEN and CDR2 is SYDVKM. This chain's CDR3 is CASSLVRGYQPQHF. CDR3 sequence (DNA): TGTGCCAGCAGTTTAGTCCGGGGTTATCAGCCCCAGCATTTT.

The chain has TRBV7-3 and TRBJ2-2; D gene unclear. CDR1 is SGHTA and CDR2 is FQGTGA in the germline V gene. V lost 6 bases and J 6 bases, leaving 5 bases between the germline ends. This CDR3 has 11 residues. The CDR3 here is CASSTAGELFF. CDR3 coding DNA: TGTGCCAGCAGTACGGCCGGGGAGCTGTTTTTT.

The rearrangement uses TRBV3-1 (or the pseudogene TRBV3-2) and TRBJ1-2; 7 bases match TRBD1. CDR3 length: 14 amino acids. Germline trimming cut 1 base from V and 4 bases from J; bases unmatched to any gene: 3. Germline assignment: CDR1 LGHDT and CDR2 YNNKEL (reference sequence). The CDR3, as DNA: TGTGCCAGCAGCCAAGGACAGGGACCCTATGGCTACACCTTC. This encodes CASSQGQGPYGYTF.

CDR3 residues: CASSWGGTDTQYF. The CDR3 DNA reads TGCGCCAGCAGCTGGGGCGGCACAGATACGCAGTATTTT. This rearrangement joins TRBV5-1 to TRBJ2-3, with D possibly being TRBD1 (5 bases). The germline V and J ends were trimmed by 3 bases and 1 base, with 6 bases remaining between them. The length of the CDR3 is 13 residues. Germline assignment: CDR1 SGHRS and CDR2 YFSETQ.

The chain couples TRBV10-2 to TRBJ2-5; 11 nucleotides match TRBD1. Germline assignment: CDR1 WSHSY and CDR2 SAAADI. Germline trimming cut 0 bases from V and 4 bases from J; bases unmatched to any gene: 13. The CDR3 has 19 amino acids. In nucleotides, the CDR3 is TGCGCCAGCAGTGAGTCAACCTGGCCGGGACAGGGGGTGAGAGAGACCCAGTACTTC. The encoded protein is CASSESTWPGQGVRETQYF.

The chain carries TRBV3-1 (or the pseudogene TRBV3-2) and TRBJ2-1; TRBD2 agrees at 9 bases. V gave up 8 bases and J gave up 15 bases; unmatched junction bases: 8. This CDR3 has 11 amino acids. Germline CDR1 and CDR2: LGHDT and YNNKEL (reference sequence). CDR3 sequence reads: CASRGLAGPFF. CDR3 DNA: TGTGCCAGCCGAGGGCTAGCGGGACCGTTCTTC.

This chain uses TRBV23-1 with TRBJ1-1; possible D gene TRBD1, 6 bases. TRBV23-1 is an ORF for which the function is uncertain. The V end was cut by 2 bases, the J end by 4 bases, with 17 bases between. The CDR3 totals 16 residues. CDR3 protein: CASSQPTPGVCTEAFF. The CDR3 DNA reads TGCGCCAGCAGTCAACCTACCCCAGGGGTGTGCACTGAAGCTTTCTTT.

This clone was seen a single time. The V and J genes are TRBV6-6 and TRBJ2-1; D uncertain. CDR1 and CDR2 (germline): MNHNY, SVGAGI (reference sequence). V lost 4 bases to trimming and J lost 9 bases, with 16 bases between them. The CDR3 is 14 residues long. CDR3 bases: TGTGCCAGCAGTTCCCACCTCACGAACGGTGAGCAGTTCTTC. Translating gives CASSSHLTNGEQFF.

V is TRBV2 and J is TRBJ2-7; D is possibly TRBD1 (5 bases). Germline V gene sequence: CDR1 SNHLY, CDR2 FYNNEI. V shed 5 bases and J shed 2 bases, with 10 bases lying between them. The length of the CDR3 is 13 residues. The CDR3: CASSPTTAYEQYF. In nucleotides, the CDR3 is TGTGCCAGCAGTCCCACGACAGCCTACGAGCAGTACTTC.

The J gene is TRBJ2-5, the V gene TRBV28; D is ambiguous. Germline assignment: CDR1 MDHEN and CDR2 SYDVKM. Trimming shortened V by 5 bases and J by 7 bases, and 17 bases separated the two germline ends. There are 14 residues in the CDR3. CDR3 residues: CASSQSDTSLTQYF. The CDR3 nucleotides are TGTGCCAGCAGTCAGTCAGACACCTCCCTGACCCAGTACTTC.

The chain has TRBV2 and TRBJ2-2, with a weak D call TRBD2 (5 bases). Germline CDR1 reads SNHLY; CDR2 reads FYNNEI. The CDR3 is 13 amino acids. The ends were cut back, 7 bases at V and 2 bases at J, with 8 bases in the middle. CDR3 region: CASTRLNTGELFF. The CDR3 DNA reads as TGTGCCAGCACAAGACTAAACACCGGGGAGCTGTTTTTT. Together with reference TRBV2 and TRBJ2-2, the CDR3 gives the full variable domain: EPEVTQTPSHQVTQMGQEVILRCVPISNHLYFYWYRQILGQKVEFLVSFYNNEISEKSEIFDDQFSVERPDGSNFTLKIRSTKLEDSAMYFCASTRLNTGELFFGEGSRLTVL.

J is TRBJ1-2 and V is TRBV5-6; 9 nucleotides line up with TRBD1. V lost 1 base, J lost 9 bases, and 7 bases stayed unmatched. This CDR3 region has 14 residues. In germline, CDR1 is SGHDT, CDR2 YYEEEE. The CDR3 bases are TGTGCCAGCAGCTTGAGGGGACAGGGAAACAGCTACACCTTC. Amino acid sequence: CASSLRGQGNSYTF.

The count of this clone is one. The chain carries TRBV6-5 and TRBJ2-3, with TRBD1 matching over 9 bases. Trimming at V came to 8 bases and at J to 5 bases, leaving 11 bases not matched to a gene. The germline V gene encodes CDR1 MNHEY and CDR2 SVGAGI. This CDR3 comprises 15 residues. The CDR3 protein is CASRPGTGFGDTQYF. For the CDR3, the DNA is TGTGCCAGCCGTCCCGGGACAGGGTTTGGAGATACGCAGTATTTT.

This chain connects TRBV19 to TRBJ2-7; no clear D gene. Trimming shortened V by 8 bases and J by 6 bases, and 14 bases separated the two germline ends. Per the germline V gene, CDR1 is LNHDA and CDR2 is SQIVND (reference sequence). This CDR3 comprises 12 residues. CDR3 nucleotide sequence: TGTGCCAGTTACCTACCCGGGTCCGAGCAGTACTTC. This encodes CASYLPGSEQYF.